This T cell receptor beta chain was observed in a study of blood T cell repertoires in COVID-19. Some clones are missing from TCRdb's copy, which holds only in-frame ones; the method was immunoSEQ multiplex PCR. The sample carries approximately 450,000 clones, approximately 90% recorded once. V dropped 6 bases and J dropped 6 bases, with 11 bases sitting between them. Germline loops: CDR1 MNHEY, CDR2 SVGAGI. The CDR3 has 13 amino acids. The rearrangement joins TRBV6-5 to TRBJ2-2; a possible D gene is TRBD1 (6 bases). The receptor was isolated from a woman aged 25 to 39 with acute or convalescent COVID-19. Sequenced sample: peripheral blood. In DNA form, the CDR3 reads TGTGCCAGCAGCGTACAGGGATCCGGGGAGCTGTTTTTT. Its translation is CASSVQGSGELFF.